Shown below are 15 T cell receptor beta chains from a single sample sequenced in a study of control samples from healthy donors and cancer patients. Here immunoSEQ multiplex PCR was the method, and the copy in TCRdb shows in-frame clones only, minus some. The sample yields 180,000 or so clones, 85% to 95% seen once. The sample was blood. These receptors were taken from a woman aged 55-75 years in good health.

V gene TRBV3-1 (or the pseudogene TRBV3-2) combines with J gene TRBJ1-2; 7 bases map to TRBD1. The CDR3 contains 15 residues. Per germline, CDR1 LGHDT and CDR2 YNNKEL (reference sequence). Unmatched junction bases numbered 8, after V lost 1 base and J lost 6 bases. The CDR3 reads CASSQVRGGQNGYTF. The DNA for the CDR3 is TGTGCCAGCAGCCAAGTTCGAGGGGGACAGAATGGCTACACCTTC.

This clone was detected once. The chain couples TRBV18 to TRBJ2-6; the D gene is possibly TRBD1 (6 bases). Germline V gene sequence: CDR1 KGHSH, CDR2 LQKENI. V lost 4 bases and J lost 1, with 14 bases in between. This CDR3 spans 17 amino acids. This CDR3 is CASSQSPQGSGANVLTF. The CDR3 nucleotides are TGTGCCAGCTCACAATCCCCCCAGGGGTCTGGGGCCAACGTCCTGACTTTC. Complete variable domain (other parts from reference TRBV18 and TRBJ2-6): NAGVMQNPRHLVRRRGQEARLRCSPMKGHSHVYWYRQLPEEGLKFMVYLQKENIIDESGMPKERFSAEFPKEGPSILRIQQVVRGDSAAYFCASSQSPQGSGANVLTFGAGSRLTVL.

The chain employs TRBV3-1 (or the pseudogene TRBV3-2) and TRBJ2-7; weak D call: TRBD2 (5 bases). The CDR3 has 14 amino acids. V lost 4 bases and J 6 bases, leaving 16 bases between the germline ends. Germline loops: CDR1 LGHDT, CDR2 YNNKEL (reference sequence). In DNA, the CDR3 is TGTGCCAGCAGCCGGCAGTCCCTAGCCATCGAGCAGTACTTC. It translates to CASSRQSLAIEQYF.

Here the CDR3 DNA reads TGTGCCTGGAGTGGGAGCACCGGGGAGCTGTTTTTT. Translated: CAWSGSTGELFF. The rearrangement joins TRBV30 to TRBJ2-2, with D unresolved. CDR1 GTSNPN and CDR2 SVGIG come from the germline V gene (reference sequence). CDR3 length: 12 residues. V was clipped by 1 base and J by 4 bases, with 4 bases between them.

V usage is TRBV7-9 and J usage is TRBJ1-1; 9 bases fit TRBD1. V gave up 5 bases and J gave up 5 bases; unmatched junction bases: 9. CDR1 and CDR2 from the germline V gene are SEHNR and FQNEAQ (reference sequence). CDR3 length equals 15 residues. CDR3 sequence reads: CASSPGQGKGTEAFF. CDR3 nucleotides: TGTGCCAGCAGCCCCGGACAGGGGAAGGGAACTGAAGCTTTCTTT.

This clone was recorded once. As DNA, the CDR3 is TGTGCCAGCAGTGAGGAAACGTATAGGGGCAATGAGCAGTTCTTC. It codes for CASSEETYRGNEQFF. J is TRBJ2-1 and V is TRBV2; D may be TRBD1 (5 bases). Germline CDR1 reads SNHLY; CDR2 reads FYNNEI. Deletions cut 3 bases from V and 6 bases from J, with 15 bases between. The CDR3 contains 15 residues. The full variable domain, rest sourced from reference TRBV2 and TRBJ2-1, is EPEVTQTPSHQVTQMGQEVILRCVPISNHLYFYWYRQILGQKVEFLVSFYNNEISEKSEIFDDQFSVERPDGSNFTLKIRSTKLEDSAMYFCASSEETYRGNEQFFGPGTRLTVL.

This clone appeared once. The chain links TRBV6-2 or TRBV6-3 to TRBJ1-2; 7 positions match TRBD1. The ends lost 3 bases at V and 2 bases at J; junction bases unmatched: 12. The CDR3 sequence is 17 residues long. Germline V gene lookup returns CDR1 MNHEY and CDR2 SVGEGT. Here the CDR3 reads CASSYTWGRGANYGYTF. The CDR3 region has the DNA TGTGCCAGCAGTTATACGTGGGGCAGGGGGGCCAACTATGGCTACACCTTC.

The rearrangement uses TRBV6-1 and TRBJ1-2; D is uncertain. This CDR3 has 16 amino acids. V lost 0 bases to trimming and J lost 1 base, with 12 bases between them. In germline, CDR1 is MNHNS, CDR2 SASEGT. CDR3 coding DNA: TGTGCCAGCAGTGAAGCAAGTACAGTTATTAACTATGGCTACACCTTC. Translated, it gives CASSEASTVINYGYTF.

J is TRBJ1-2 and V is TRBV18; D may be TRBD1 (5 bases). This CDR3 is built from 13 residues. The germline gives CDR1 KGHSH, CDR2 LQKENI. V was pared by 3 bases and J by 2 bases, with 7 bases between. CDR3 nucleotide sequence: TGTGCCAGCTCACCTGAGGGGAACTATGGCTACACCTTC. Amino acids: CASSPEGNYGYTF.

Concerning this clone itself: Other DNA sequences in this sample translate to the same CDR3. V gene TRBV5-1 combines with J gene TRBJ2-1; 7 bases are a match to TRBD1. Trimming took 3 bases from V and 4 from J; bases not matched to a gene: 4. The CDR3 runs to 14 residues. The V gene's germline CDR1 is SGHRS and CDR2 YFSETQ. For the CDR3, the DNA is TGCGCCAGCAGCTCCGGGACAGTATACAATGAGCAGTTCTTC. This encodes CASSSGTVYNEQFF.

The chain employs TRBV19 and TRBJ1-1; TRBD1 might be the D (5 bases). V was cut by 6 bases and J by 6 bases, with 20 bases left in between. The germline gives CDR1 LNHDA, CDR2 SQIVND (reference sequence). This CDR3 has 15 amino acids. CDR3 residues: CASRRRVGAEAEAFF. For the CDR3, the DNA is TGTGCCAGTAGACGACGAGTAGGGGCAGAAGCTGAAGCTTTCTTT.

V gene TRBV12-3 or TRBV12-4 combines with J gene TRBJ1-2, with D possibly TRBD1 on 5 matching bases. The CDR3 is 13 residues long. With 8 bases removed from V and 4 bases from J, the gap between germline ends came to 14 bases. The DNA for the CDR3 is TGTGCCAGCGGTGACAGTAGGGGCTATGGCTACACCTTC. Its translation: CASGDSRGYGYTF.

The CDR3 nucleotides read TGCGCCAGCAGCTTGGGGTGGGGTCGGAACACTGAAGCTTTCTTT. Translating it yields CASSLGWGRNTEAFF. This chain links TRBV5-1 with TRBJ1-1; no clear D. CDR1 and CDR2 from the germline V gene are SGHRS and YFSETQ. The CDR3 has 15 amino acids. V lost 0 bases and J lost 1, with 10 bases in between.

This sequence joins TRBV7-8 and TRBJ1-3; D perhaps matches TRBD1 (5 bases). The V and J ends lost 8 bases and 0 bases respectively, with 17 bases between them. The CDR3 covers 16 residues. Germline V gene data show CDR1 as SGHVS and CDR2 as FQNEAQ. CDR3 sequence (DNA): TGTGCCAGCGGGCTCGGGGACCCTACCTCTGGAAACACCATATATTTT. Translation: CASGLGDPTSGNTIYF.

CDR3 amino acids: CASSHTDTQYF. The CDR3 DNA sequence: TGTGCCAGCAGCCACACAGATACGCAGTATTTT. The chain has TRBV3-1 (or the pseudogene TRBV3-2) and TRBJ2-3; unclear D gene. V lost 3 bases, J lost 2 bases, and 0 bases lay in between. This CDR3 is built from 11 residues. Germline V gene lookup returns CDR1 LGHDT and CDR2 YNNKEL (reference sequence).